Sequencing of this T cell receptor beta chain was carried out in a study of tumor-infiltrating lymphocytes in localized non-small cell lung cancer. Whole-study context: Tumor tissue and non-adjacent uninvolved lung came from each patient.

V was pared by 4 bases and J by 4 bases, with 8 bases of the junction left unmatched. Germline-derived CDR1 and CDR2 are SGHRS and YFSETQ. The CDR3 totals 16 residues. TCRdb's table, derived via immunoSEQ multiplex PCR, lists solely in-frame clones and lacks some. Among 11,000 to 15,000 clones listed, 68% were seen once. Sequenced sample: uninvolved lung tissue not adjacent to the tumor. This receptor was identified in a human donor with non-small cell lung cancer. The chain employs TRBV5-1 and TRBJ2-7; 13 bases align to TRBD2. Here the CDR3 reads CASSGGTSGDIYEQYF. The DNA for the CDR3 is TGCGCCAGCAGCGGGGGGACTAGCGGGGATATATACGAGCAGTACTTC.